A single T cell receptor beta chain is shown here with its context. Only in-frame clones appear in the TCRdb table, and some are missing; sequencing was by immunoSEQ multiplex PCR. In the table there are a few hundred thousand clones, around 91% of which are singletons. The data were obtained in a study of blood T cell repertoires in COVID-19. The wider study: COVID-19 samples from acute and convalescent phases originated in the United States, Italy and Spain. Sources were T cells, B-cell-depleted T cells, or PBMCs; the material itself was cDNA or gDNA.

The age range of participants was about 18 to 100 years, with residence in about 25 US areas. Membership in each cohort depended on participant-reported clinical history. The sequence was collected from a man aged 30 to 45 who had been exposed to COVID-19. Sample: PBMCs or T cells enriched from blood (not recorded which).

The CDR3 bases are TGTGCCTGGAGCCTTGGGGGGAGCTCCTACAATGAGCAGTTCTTC. Translating it yields CAWSLGGSSYNEQFF. The rearrangement links TRBV30 to TRBJ2-1; perhaps TRBD2 as D (6 bases). Germline values: CDR1 GTSNPN, CDR2 SVGIG (reference sequence). Trimming pared 3 bases from V and 0 bases from J, leaving 12 bases between. The CDR3 has 15 residues.